The clone carrying this TCR beta chain was recorded only once. Its antigen is not identified. Germline values: CDR1 KGHSH, CDR2 LQKENI. V lost 4 bases and J 4 bases, leaving 4 bases between the germline ends. The CDR3 is made up of 12 amino acids. The data belong to a study of circulating and synovial CD4+ cells in juvenile arthritis. General study points: Some such blood samples were as oligoclonal as synovium. These blood cells shared more CDR3 sequences with synovium than bulk blood. CPL and bulk CD4 samples differed at least tenfold in T cell genomes.

Sequenced samples came from active juvenile idiopathic arthritis patients. The assay was immunoSEQ multiplex PCR, and TCRdb's table has in-frame clones only and misses some. The sample has tens of thousands of clones; 95% are singletons. The sequence was obtained from a human donor with juvenile idiopathic arthritis. This chain joins TRBV18 and TRBJ1-4; no clear D. Material: CD4+ T cells from blood. CDR3 bases: TGTGCCAGCTCACTGAGTAATGAAAAACTGTTTTTT. Protein sequence: CASSLSNEKLFF.